This T cell receptor beta chain was retrieved from a study of radiation and T cells in renal cell carcinoma. This clone was seen more than once but under ten times. The antigen remains undetermined. This CDR3 region has 13 residues. With 2 bases removed from V and 7 bases from J, the gap between germline ends came to 11 bases. Germline lookup yields CDR1 GTSNPN and CDR2 SVGIG (reference sequence). Whole-study results and caveats: In blood, top tumor clones expanded by 2 weeks, shrinking by 4. Without pretreatment biopsies, baseline tumor clonotype presence was undetermined.

Stated time point: blood 4 weeks post-SBRT, at nephrectomy. The treatment denotes: 15 Gy SBRT to primary tumor, nephrectomy 4 weeks later. Nephrectomy followed 15 Gy stereotactic body radiation by 4 weeks. The patient's renal cell carcinoma had clear cell pathology. The table came from immunoSEQ multiplex PCR; TCRdb's copy has only in-frame clones and leaves some out. The profile shows about 34,000 clones, more than 65% of them singletons. Sequencing used blood, obtained from a patient whose treatment included radiotherapy and nephrectomy. The sequence came from a man between 60 and 70 years old with renal cell carcinoma. The V and J genes are TRBV30 and TRBJ1-4; the D gene is possibly TRBD1 (5 bases). The CDR3 reads CAWSPGTVEKLFF. In DNA form, the CDR3 reads TGTGCCTGGAGTCCAGGGACGGTTGAAAAACTGTTTTTT. Variable domain in full (rest from reference TRBV30 and TRBJ1-4): SQTIHQWPATLVQPVGSPLSLECTVEGTSNPNLYWYRQAAGRGLQLLFYSVGIGQISSEVPQNLSASRPQDRQFILSSKKLLLSDSGFYLCAWSPGTVEKLFFGSGTQLSVL.